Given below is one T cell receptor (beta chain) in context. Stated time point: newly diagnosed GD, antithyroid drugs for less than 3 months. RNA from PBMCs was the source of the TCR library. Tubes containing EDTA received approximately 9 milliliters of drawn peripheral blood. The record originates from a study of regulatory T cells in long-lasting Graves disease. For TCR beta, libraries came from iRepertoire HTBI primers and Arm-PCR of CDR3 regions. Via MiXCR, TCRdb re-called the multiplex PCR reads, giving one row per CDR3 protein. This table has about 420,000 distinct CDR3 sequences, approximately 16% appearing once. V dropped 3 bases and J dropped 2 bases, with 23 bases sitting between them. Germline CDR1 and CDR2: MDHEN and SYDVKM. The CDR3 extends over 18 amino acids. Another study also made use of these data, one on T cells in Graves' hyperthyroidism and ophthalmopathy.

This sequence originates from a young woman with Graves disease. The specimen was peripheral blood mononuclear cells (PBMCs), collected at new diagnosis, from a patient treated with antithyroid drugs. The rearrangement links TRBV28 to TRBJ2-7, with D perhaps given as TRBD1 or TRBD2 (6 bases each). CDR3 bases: TGTGCCAGCAGTTTGTTGGCCCACAGTGGGGGGCTACCCTACGAGCAGTACTTC. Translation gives CASSLLAHSGGLPYEQYF.